This T cell receptor (beta chain) appears in the sequencing data of a study of T cells in localized non-small cell lung cancer (TCRdb year 2020). Describing the broader study: Comparing tumors with uninvolved tumor-adjacent lungs, the study looked at the T cell repertoires of 200 to 250 patients with early-stage NSCLC. The cohort was made up of 200 to 250 treatment-naive NSCLC patients whose localized lung tumors had been resected. NSCLC patients had a mean age of approximately 66 years, and around 140 were male and 85 to 110 female.

At diagnosis, peripheral blood, uninvolved tumor-adjacent lung and tumor were collected and were preserved as a mix of fresh-frozen and FFPE material. V trim: 4 bases; J trim: 1 base; unmatched bases: 5. From the cysteine up to the phenylalanine, the CDR3 has a length of 14 residues. The CDR3 DNA has 42 bases and is translated from base 1. The CDR1 and CDR2 encoded by the germline V gene are SGHRS and YFSETQ. What the research found in general, with its limitations: Because of the exploratory design, TCR variables were selected using unadjusted p-values without false-discovery rate correction. Because multi-region sequencing of the tumors was not done, intratumor heterogeneity could not be ruled out. The highest T cell clonality was observed in uninvolved tumor-adjacent lung, where clonality exceeded that of tumor, suggesting that antigenic responses were more focused in uninvolved tumor-adjacent lung. A median of 57 of the top 100 tumor clones were detected in paired uninvolved adjacent lung, and around 30 of these tumor clones were also found among the top 100 clones of the paired uninvolved adjacent lung. Higher T cell density in blood was associated with longer overall survival, whereas higher clonality in adjacent lung was associated with shorter survival.

A remark on this clone: Its specific antigen is unknown. The input lacks base qualities; no much larger clone sits a single base away.

TCR beta CDR3 regions were sequenced from DNA using the immunoSEQ Assay. Per the source publication's procedure: T cell density was computed as TCR beta template counts normalized to usable DNA estimated by amplifying housekeeping genes. The preseqR package was used to estimate richness by extrapolating to 400,000 templates for PBMC samples and to 120,000 templates for tissue samples. Clonality was taken to be one minus Pielou's evenness. To identify tissue-enriched TCRs, differential abundance testing was run on productive amino-acid clonotypes with a minimum total count of 5 and an alpha of 0.1. Repertoire overlap between compartments was quantified with the Jaccard Index and Morisita Overlap Index. GLIPH grouped TCR beta CDR3s together with public tetramer-defined viral CDR3s, and a viral motif had to include at least three viral sequences and also show V-gene enrichment. This immuneACCESS table, as held by TCRdb, lists in-frame sequences with V and J called but not all clones. Of the missing ones, under half trace to an unresolved V gene in checked studies; the others have no known cause. V, J and clone size are taken as reported in that table, and D and trimming were inferred from the DNA itself. For this sample there are over 1,000 clones; 27% appear just once. The ten largest clones represent over 15% of the sample.

The sequence was collected from a female donor at least 60 years old with stage III squamous cell lung carcinoma. The sample in question was lung tumor tissue, obtained before any cancer treatment. The sequence joins TRBV5-1 to TRBJ2-7, with 7 junctional bases fitting TRBD2. The CDR3 here reads CASSPSGKSYEQYF. DNA sequence: TGCGCCAGCAGCCCTAGCGGAAAATCCTACGAGCAGTACTTC. The CDR3 plus the reference TRBV5-1 and TRBJ2-7 genes for the other parts give the full variable domain: KAGVTQTPRYLIKTRGQQVTLSCSPISGHRSVSWYQQTPGQGLQFLFEYFSETQRNKGNFPGRFSGRQFSNSRSEMNVSTLELGDSALYLCASSPSGKSYEQYFGPGTRLTVT.